These 2 T cell receptor beta chains were all obtained from the same sample, sequenced in a study of identical twins (dated by TCRdb to the mid-2010s). Libraries were prepared through 5' RACE. Sequenced on an Illumina HiSeq 2000. TCRdb passed the public sequencing reads through fastp at Q25 and MiXCR, retaining productive beta sequences. Entries are consolidated by CDR3 protein sequence, retaining the most common genes and DNA. The sample table shows about 700,000 distinct CDR3 sequences, and roughly 6% are seen once. The top ten clonotypes cover 1.5% to 2% of the sample. Source material: naive T cells sorted from blood. Interpreted using the paper, the cell subset or site label stands for: cells isolated with a human naive T-cell isolation kit. All receptors come from a man aged 18 to 30 in good health.

V is TRBV30 and J is TRBJ2-5; 7 bases agree with TRBD2. Germline V lookup: CDR1 GTSNPN, CDR2 SVGIG (reference sequence). CDR3 length: 15 amino acids. V shed 3 bases and J 4 bases; nucleotides not matched to a gene: 11. The CDR3 DNA sequence: TGTGCCTGGAGCCCAATGGGGGGGTGGGTAGAGACCCAGTACTTC. This codes for CAWSPMGGWVETQYF.

This clonotype was observed many times. V usage is TRBV29-1 and J usage is TRBJ2-5; 11 nucleotides line up with TRBD2. Germline trimming cut 7 bases from V and 5 bases from J; bases unmatched to any gene: 9. The germline CDR1 and CDR2 sequences are SQVTM and ANQGSEA. The CDR3 sequence is 14 residues long. The CDR3 bases are TGCAGCGCCCCAAGTAGCGGGAGGGTGGAGACCCAGTACTTC. The encoded protein is CSAPSSGRVETQYF. The variable domain in full, completed from reference TRBV29-1 and TRBJ2-5, reads SAVISQKPSRDICQRGTSLTIQCQVDSQVTMMFWYRQQPGQSLTLIATANQGSEATYESGFVIDKFPISRPNLTFSTLTVSNMSPEDSSIYLCSAPSSGRVETQYFGPGTRLLVL.